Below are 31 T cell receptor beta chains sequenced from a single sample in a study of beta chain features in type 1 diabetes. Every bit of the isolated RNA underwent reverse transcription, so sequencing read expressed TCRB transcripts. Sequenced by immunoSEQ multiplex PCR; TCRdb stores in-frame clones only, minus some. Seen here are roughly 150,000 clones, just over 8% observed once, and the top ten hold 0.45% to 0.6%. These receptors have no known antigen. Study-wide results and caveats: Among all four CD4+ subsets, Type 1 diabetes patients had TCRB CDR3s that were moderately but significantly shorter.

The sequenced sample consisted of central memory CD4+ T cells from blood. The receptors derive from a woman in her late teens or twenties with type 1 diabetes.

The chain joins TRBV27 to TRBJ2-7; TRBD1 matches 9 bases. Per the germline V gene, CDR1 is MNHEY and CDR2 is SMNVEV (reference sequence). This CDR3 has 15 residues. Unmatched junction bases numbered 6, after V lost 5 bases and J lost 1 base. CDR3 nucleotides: TGTGCCAGCAGTCCGGGGACAGGGCGTTCCTACGAGCAGTACTTC. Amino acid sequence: CASSPGTGRSYEQYF.

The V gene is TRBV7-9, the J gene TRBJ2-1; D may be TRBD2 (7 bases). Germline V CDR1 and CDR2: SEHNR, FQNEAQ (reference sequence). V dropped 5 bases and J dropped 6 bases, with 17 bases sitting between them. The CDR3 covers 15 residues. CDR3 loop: CASSIRGAPSNEQFF. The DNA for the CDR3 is TGTGCCAGCAGCATCCGGGGGGCCCCAAGCAATGAGCAGTTCTTC.

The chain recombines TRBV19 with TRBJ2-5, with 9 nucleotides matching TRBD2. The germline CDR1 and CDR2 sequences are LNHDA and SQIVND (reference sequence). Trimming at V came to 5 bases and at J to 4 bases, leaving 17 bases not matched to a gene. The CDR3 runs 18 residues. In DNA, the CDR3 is TGTGCCAGTAGTGTCGCCGGGACTAGCTTTTACAAGGGAGAGACCCAGTACTTC. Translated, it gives CASSVAGTSFYKGETQYF.

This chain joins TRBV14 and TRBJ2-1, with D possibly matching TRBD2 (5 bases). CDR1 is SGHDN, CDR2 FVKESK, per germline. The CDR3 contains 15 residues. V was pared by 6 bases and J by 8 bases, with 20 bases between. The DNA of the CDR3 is TGTGCCAGCAGTGGGCGGAGAGGGATGGTTTATGAGCAGTTCTTC. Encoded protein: CASSGRRGMVYEQFF.

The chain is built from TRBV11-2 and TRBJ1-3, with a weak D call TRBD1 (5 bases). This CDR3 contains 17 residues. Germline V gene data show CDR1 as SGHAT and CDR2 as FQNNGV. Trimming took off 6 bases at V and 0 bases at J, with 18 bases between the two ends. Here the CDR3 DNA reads TGTGCCAGCAGACGGGACGGGGTCGGGGGCTCTGGAAACACCATATATTTT. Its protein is CASRRDGVGGSGNTIYF.

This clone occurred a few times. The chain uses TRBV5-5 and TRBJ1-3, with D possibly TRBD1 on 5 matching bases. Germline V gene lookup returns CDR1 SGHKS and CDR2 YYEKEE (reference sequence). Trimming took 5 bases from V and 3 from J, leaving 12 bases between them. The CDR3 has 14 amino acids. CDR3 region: CASSTDSGGNTIYF. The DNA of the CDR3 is TGTGCCAGCAGTACCGACAGTGGTGGAAACACCATATATTTT.

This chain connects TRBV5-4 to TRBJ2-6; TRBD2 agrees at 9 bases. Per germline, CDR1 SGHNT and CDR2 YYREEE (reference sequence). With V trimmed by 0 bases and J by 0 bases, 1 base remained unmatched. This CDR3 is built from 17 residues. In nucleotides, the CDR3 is TGTGCCAGCAGCTTGGGACTAGCGGTCTCTGGGGCCAACGTCCTGACTTTC. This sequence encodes CASSLGLAVSGANVLTF.

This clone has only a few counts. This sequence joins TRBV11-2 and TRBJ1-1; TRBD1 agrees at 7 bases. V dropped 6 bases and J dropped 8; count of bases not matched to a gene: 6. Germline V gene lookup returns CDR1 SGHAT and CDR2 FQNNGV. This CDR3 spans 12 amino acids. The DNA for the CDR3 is TGTGCCAGCAGTGGGACAGCCCTAGAAGCTTTCTTT. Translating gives CASSGTALEAFF.

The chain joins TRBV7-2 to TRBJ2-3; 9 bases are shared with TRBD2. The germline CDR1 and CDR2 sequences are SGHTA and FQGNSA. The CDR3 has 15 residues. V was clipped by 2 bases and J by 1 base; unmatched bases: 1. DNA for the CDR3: TGTGCCAGCAGCTTACTAGCGGGACGCACAGATACGCAGTATTTT. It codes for CASSLLAGRTDTQYF. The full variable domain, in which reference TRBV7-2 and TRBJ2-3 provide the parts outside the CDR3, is GAGVSQSPSNKVTEKGKDVELRCDPISGHTALYWYRQSLGQGLEFLIYFQGNSAPDKSGLPSDRFSAERTGGSVSTLTIQRTQQEDSAVYLCASSLLAGRTDTQYFGPGTRLTVL.

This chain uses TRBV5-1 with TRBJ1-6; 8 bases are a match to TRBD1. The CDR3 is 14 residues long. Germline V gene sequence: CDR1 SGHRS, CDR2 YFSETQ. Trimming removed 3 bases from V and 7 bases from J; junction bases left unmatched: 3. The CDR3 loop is CASSSGTGNSPLHF. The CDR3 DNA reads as TGCGCCAGCAGCTCCGGGACAGGAAATTCACCCCTCCACTTT.

This CDR3 reads CASSLGRLNYGYTF. Written as DNA, the CDR3 is TGTGCCAGCAGCTTAGGGCGGCTTAACTATGGCTACACCTTC. The J gene is TRBJ1-2, the V gene TRBV7-2; the D is unclear. The length of the CDR3 is 14 residues. In germline, CDR1 is SGHTA, CDR2 FQGNSA. V shed 1 base and J shed 1 base, with 7 bases lying between them.

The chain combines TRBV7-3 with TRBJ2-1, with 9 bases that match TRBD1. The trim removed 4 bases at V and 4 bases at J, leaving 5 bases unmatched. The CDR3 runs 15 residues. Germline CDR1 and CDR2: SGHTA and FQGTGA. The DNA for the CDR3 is TGTGCCAGCAGCTCAGGACAGGGGTTGTACAATGAGCAGTTCTTC. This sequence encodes CASSSGQGLYNEQFF. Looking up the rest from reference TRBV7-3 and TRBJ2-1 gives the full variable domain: GAGVSQTPSNKVTEKGKYVELRCDPISGHTALYWYRQSLGQGPEFLIYFQGTGAADDSGLPNDRFFAVRPEGSVSTLKIQRTERGDSAVYLCASSSGQGLYNEQFFGPGTRLTVL.

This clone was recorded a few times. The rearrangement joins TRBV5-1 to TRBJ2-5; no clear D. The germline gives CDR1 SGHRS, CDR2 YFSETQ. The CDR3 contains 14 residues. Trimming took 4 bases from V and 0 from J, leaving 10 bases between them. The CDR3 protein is CASSPGANQETQYF. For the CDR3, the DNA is TGCGCCAGCAGCCCTGGAGCTAACCAAGAGACCCAGTACTTC. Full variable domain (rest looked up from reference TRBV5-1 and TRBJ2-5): KAGVTQTPRYLIKTRGQQVTLSCSPISGHRSVSWYQQTPGQGLQFLFEYFSETQRNKGNFPGRFSGRQFSNSRSEMNVSTLELGDSALYLCASSPGANQETQYFGPGTRLLVL.

The CDR3 spells CATSRVTGNTEAFF. The CDR3 nucleotides read TGTGCCACCAGCAGGGTTACAGGGAACACTGAAGCTTTCTTT. This chain joins TRBV15 and TRBJ1-1, with D perhaps matching TRBD1 (5 bases). Trimming shortened V by 3 bases and J by 1 base, and 9 bases separated the two germline ends. Germline values: CDR1 LNHNV, CDR2 YYDKDF (reference sequence). CDR3 length: 14 residues.

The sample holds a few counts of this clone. CDR3 residues: CASSLSYGDTQYF. The CDR3 bases are TGTGCCAGCAGCTTAAGTTACGGAGATACGCAGTATTTT. The chain carries TRBV11-2 and TRBJ2-3; no clear D gene. Trimming removed 2 bases from V and 5 bases from J, with 8 bases in between. In germline, CDR1 is SGHAT, CDR2 FQNNGV. CDR3 length: 13 amino acids.

The CDR3 loop is CAWGRASTGTYGYTF. In DNA, the CDR3 is TGTGCCTGGGGCAGGGCGTCGACAGGGACATATGGCTACACCTTC. V usage is TRBV30 and J usage is TRBJ1-2; 7 bases map to TRBD1. V trimming: 5 bases; J trimming: 5 bases; junction bases outside the gene matches: 14. This CDR3 comprises 15 residues. Germline V gives CDR1 GTSNPN, CDR2 SVGIG (reference sequence).

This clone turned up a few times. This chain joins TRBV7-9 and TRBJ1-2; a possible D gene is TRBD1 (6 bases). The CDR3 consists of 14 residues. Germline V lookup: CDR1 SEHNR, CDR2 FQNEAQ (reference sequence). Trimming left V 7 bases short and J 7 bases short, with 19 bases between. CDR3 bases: TGTGCCAGCATCGACCCGGGGGGGCCGGGTGGCTACACCTTC. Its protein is CASIDPGGPGGYTF.

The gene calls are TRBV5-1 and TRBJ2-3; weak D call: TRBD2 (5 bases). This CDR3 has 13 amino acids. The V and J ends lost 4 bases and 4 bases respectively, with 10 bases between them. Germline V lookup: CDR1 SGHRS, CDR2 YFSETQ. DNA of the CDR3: TGCGCCAGCAGCCAGGACTCGTCAGATACGCAGTATTTT. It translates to CASSQDSSDTQYF.

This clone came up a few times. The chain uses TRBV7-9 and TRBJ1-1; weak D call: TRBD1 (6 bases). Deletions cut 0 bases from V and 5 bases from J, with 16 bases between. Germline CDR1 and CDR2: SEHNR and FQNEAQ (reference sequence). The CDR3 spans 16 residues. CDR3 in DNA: TGTGCCAGCAGCTTAGCTTCCCCGGGACACGGAACTGAAGCTTTCTTT. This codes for CASSLASPGHGTEAFF.

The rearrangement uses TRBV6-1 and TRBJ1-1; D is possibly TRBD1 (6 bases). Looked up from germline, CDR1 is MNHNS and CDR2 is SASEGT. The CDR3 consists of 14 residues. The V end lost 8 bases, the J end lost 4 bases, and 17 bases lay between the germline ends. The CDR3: CASGAQGIGTEAFF. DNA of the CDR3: TGTGCCAGCGGAGCACAGGGTATCGGCACTGAAGCTTTCTTT.

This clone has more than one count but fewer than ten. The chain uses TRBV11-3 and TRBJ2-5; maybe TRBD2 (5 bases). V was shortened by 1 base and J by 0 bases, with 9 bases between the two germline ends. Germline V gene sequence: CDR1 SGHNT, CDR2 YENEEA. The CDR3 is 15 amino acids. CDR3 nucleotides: TGTGCCAGCAGCTTAGGGCGGGCCAACCAAGAGACCCAGTACTTC. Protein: CASSLGRANQETQYF.

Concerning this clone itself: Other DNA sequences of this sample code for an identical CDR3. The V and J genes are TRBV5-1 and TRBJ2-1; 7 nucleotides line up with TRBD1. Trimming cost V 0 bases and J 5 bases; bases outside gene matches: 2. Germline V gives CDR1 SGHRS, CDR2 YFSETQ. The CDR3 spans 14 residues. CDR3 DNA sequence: TGCGCCAGCAGCTTGGGACAGGGCAACAATGAGCAGTTCTTC. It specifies CASSLGQGNNEQFF.

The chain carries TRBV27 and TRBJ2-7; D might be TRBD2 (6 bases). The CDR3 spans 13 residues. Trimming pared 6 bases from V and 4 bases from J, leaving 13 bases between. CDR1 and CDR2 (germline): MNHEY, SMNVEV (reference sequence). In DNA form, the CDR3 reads TGTGCCAGCAGCTCCGGGGAGGAGTACGAGCAGTACTTC. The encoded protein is CASSSGEEYEQYF.

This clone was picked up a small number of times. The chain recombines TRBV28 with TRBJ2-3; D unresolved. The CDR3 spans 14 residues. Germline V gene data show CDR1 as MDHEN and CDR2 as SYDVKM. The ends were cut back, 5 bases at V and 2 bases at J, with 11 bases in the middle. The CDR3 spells CASSLRLITDTQYF. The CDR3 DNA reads TGTGCCAGCAGTCTTCGACTTATCACAGATACGCAGTATTTT.

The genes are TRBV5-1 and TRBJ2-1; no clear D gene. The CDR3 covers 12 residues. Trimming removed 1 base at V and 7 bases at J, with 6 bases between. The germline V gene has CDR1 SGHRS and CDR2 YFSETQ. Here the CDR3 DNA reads TGCGCCAGCAGCTTGACCCGGAATGAGCAGTTCTTC. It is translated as CASSLTRNEQFF. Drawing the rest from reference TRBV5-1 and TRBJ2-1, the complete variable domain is KAGVTQTPRYLIKTRGQQVTLSCSPISGHRSVSWYQQTPGQGLQFLFEYFSETQRNKGNFPGRFSGRQFSNSRSEMNVSTLELGDSALYLCASSLTRNEQFFGPGTRLTVL.

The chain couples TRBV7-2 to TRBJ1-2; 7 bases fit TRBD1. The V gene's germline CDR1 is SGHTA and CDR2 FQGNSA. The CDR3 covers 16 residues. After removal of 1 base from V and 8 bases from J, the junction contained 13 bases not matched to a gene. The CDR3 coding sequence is TGTGCCAGCAGCTTAGTCCGAGACAGGGCCCTTGACGGCTACACCTTC. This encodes CASSLVRDRALDGYTF.

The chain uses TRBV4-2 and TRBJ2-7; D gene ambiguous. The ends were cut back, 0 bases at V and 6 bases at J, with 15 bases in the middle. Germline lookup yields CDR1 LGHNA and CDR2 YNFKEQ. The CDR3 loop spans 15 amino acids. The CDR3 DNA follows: TGTGCCAGCAGCCAAGATGTGGCTAGTCACGGCGAGCAGTACTTC. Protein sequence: CASSQDVASHGEQYF.

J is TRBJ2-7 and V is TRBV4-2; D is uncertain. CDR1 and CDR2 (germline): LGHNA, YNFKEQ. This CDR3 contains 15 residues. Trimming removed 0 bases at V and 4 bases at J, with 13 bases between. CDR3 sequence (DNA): TGTGCCAGCAGCCAAGAGGCAACCCAGGCGTACGAGCAGTACTTC. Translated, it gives CASSQEATQAYEQYF.

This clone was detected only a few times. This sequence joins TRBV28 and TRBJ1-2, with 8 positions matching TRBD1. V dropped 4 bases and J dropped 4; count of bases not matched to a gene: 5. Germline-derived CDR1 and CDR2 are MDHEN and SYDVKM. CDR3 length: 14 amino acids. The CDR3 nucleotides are TGTGCCAGCAGTTCCCATGGGACAGGCTATGGCTACACCTTC. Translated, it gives CASSSHGTGYGYTF.

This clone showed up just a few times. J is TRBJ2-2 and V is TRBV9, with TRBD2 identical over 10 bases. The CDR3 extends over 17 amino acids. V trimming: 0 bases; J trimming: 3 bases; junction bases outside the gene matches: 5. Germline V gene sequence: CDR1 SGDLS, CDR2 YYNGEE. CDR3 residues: CASSVVPAGGYTGELFF. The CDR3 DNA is TGTGCCAGCAGCGTAGTGCCAGCGGGAGGGTACACCGGGGAGCTGTTTTTT.

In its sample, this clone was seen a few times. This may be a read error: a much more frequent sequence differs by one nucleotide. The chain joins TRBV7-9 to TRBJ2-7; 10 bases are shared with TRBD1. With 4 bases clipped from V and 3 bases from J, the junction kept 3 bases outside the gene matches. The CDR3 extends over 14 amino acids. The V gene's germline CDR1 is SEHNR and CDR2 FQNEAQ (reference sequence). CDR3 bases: TGTGCCAGCAGCTCCGGGACAGGGGACTACGAGCAGTACTTC. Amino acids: CASSSGTGDYEQYF.